This T cell receptor beta chain was observed in a study of cytomegalovirus exposure and HLA in healthy donors. Overall study context: Assignment to the Caucasian-associated ancestry cluster applied to over 70% of the approximately 370 genotyped donors. Study findings and constraints: Later on, an analysis showed TCR association rates differing by HLA locus, with DRB1 the most and HLA-C the fewest. Productive status was seen about 90% or about 30% of the time for most TCR beta V segments in an earlier analysis.

13 Jbeta primers and 60 Vbeta primers were used for the PCR. Sequenced by immunoSEQ multiplex PCR; TCRdb stores in-frame clones only, minus some. The table has around 45,000 clones, roughly 51% seen once. The CDR3 runs 14 residues. Germline V gives CDR1 WNHNN, CDR2 SYGVQD (reference sequence). V was trimmed by 2 bases and J by 2 bases, leaving 8 bases between them. Points on this clone: Its target is not known.

V usage is TRBV10-1 and J usage is TRBJ2-3; D may be TRBD1 (5 bases). This clonotype was sampled from a man aged 55-75 years in good health and CMV-seronegative. Sequences were obtained from PBMCs. CDR3 DNA: TGCGCCAGCAGTGAGGCAGGGTACACAGATACGCAGTATTTT. It codes for CASSEAGYTDTQYF.